This TCR beta chain was observed in a study of cytomegalovirus exposure and HLA in healthy donors. Concerning this clone: Its antigen remains unknown.

The CDR3 is 15 amino acids. V was clipped by 1 base and J by 8 bases; unmatched bases: 3. The germline V gene has CDR1 SGHTA and CDR2 FQGNSA. Primers for the PCR totalled 60 Vbeta and 13 Jbeta. Original processing notes: A later analysis counted tens of millions of unique TCR beta chains, 9.5 million to 12 million shared. Sequenced by immunoSEQ multiplex PCR; TCRdb stores in-frame clones only, minus some. V and J calls and clone size are given by that table; D and trimming were obtained from the DNA. Of approximately 160,000 clones in the sample, around four fifths were seen once. Study-wide results and caveats: Among the CMV-associated chains, three were confirmed in vitro as specific for CMV antigens.

The receptor was isolated from a girl aged 2 to 10 in good health and CMV-seropositive. The chain uses TRBV7-2 and TRBJ1-4, with TRBD1 matching over 11 bases. The sample was PBMCs. The CDR3 sequence is CASSLVGTGGEKLFF. Written as DNA, the CDR3 is TGTGCCAGCAGCTTAGTGGGGACAGGGGGGGAAAAACTGTTTTTT.